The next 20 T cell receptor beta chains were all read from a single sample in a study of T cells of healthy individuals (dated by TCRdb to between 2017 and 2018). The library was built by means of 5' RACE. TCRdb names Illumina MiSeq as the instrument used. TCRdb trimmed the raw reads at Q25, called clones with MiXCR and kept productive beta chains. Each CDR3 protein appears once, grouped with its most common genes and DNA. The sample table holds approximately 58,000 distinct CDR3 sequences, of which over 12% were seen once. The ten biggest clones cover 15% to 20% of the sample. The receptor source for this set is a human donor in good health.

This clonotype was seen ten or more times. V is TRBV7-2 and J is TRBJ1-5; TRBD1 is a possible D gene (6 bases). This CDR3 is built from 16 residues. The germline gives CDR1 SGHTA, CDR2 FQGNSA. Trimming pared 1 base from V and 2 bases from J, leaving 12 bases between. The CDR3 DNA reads TGTGCCAGCAGCTTAGTGGGGGGACACGGCAATCAGCCCCAGCATTTT. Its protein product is CASSLVGGHGNQPQHF.

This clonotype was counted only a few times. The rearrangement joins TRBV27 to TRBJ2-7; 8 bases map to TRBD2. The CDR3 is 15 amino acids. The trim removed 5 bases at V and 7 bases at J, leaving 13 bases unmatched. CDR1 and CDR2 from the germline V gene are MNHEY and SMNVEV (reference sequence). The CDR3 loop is CASSQISGTVGEQYF. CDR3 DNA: TGTGCCAGCAGTCAAATTAGCGGGACGGTAGGGGAGCAGTACTTC.

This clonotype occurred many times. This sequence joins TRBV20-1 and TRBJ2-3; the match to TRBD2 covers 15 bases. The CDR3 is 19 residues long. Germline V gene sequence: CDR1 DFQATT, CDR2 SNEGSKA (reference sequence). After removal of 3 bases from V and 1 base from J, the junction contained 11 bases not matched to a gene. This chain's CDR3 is CSARIPGLAGGLRTDTQYF. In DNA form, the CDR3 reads TGCAGTGCTAGGATACCGGGACTAGCGGGAGGCCTCCGCACAGATACGCAGTATTTT.

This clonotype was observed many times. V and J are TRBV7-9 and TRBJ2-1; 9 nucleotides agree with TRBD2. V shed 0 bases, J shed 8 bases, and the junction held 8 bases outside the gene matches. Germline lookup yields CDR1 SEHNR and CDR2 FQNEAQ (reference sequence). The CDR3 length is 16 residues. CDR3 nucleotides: TGTGCCAGCAGCTTAGCGCTGAGCGGGAGGACGGATGAGCAGTTCTTC. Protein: CASSLALSGRTDEQFF.

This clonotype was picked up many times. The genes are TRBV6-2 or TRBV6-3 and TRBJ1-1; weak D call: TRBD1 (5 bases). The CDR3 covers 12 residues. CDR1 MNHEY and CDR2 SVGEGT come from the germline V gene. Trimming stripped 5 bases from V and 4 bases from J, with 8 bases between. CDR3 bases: TGTGCCAGCAGTCGTGGGGCCACTGAAGCTTTCTTT. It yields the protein CASSRGATEAFF.

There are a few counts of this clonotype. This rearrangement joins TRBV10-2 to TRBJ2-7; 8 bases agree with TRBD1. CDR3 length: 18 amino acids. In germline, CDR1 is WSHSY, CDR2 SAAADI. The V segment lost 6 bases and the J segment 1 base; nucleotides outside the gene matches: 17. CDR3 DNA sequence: TGCGCCAGCAGCCCCGGGACCAGACAGGGGAATAGGTCCTACGAGCAGTACTTC. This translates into CASSPGTRQGNRSYEQYF.

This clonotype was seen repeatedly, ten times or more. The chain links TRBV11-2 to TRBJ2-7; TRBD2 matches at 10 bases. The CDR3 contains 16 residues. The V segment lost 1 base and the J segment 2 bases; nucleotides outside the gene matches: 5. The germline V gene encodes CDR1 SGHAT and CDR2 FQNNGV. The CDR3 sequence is CASSLAVLAGAYEQYF. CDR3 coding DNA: TGTGCCAGCAGCTTAGCGGTCCTAGCGGGGGCCTACGAGCAGTACTTC. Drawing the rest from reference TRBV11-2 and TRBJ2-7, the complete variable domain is EAGVAQSPRYKIIEKRQSVAFWCNPISGHATLYWYQQILGQGPKLLIQFQNNGVVDDSQLPKDRFSAERLKGVDSTLKIQPAKLEDSAVYLCASSLAVLAGAYEQYFGPGTRLTVT.

The CDR3 region has the DNA TGTGCCAGCAGCCCAGACAGGGAGACCCAGTACTTC. This encodes CASSPDRETQYF. V usage is TRBV14 and J usage is TRBJ2-5; possibly TRBD1 for D (6 bases). Germline V lookup: CDR1 SGHDN, CDR2 FVKESK. This CDR3 comprises 12 residues. V shed 4 bases and J shed 5 bases, with 8 bases lying between them.

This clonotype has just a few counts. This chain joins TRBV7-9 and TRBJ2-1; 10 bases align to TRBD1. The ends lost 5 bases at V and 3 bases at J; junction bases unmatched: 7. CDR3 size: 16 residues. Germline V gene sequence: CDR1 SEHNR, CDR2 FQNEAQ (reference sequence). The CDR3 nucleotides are TGTGCCAGCAGCCCTGAGGGACAGGGGTTCTACAATGAGCAGTTCTTC. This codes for CASSPEGQGFYNEQFF.

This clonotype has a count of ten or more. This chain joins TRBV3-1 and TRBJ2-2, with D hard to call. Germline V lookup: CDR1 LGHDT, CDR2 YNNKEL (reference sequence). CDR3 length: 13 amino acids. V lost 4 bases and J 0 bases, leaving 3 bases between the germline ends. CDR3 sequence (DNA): TGTGCCAGCAGCCCAGCGAACACCGGGGAGCTGTTTTTT. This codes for CASSPANTGELFF.

The CDR3 DNA follows: TGTGCCAGCAGCTTAATGGCAAGGAAGGAATCACCCCTCCACTTT. It encodes CASSLMARKESPLHF. J is TRBJ1-6 and V is TRBV7-2; D not certain. Trimming removed 2 bases at V and 10 bases at J, with 15 bases between. The length of the CDR3 is 15 residues. Germline CDR1 and CDR2: SGHTA and FQGNSA.

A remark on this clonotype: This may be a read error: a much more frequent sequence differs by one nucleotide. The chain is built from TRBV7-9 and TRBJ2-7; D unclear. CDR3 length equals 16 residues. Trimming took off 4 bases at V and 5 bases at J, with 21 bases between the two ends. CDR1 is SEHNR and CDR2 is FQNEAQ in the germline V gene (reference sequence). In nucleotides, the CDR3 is TGTGCCAGCAGCTCTTCCCCCCGACATGGGCAGAACGAGCAGTACTTC. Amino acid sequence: CASSSSPRHGQNEQYF. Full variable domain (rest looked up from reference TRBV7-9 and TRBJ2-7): DTGVSQNPRHKITKRGQNVTFRCDPISEHNRLYWYRQTLGQGPEFLTYFQNEAQLEKSRLLSDRFSAERPKGSFSTLEIQRTEQGDSAMYLCASSSSPRHGQNEQYFGPGTRLTVT.

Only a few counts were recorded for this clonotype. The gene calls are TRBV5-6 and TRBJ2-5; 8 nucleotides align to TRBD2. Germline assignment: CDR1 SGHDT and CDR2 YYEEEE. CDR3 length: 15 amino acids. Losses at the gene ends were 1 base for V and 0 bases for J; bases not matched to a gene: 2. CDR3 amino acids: CASSLTSGNQETQYF. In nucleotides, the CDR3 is TGTGCCAGCAGCTTGACTAGCGGAAACCAAGAGACCCAGTACTTC.

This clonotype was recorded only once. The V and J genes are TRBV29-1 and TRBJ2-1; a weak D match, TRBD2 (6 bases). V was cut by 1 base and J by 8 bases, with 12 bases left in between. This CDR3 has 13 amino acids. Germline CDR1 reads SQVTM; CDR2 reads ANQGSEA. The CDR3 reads CSVEVLAADEQFF. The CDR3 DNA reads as TGCAGCGTTGAAGTACTAGCAGCCGATGAGCAGTTCTTC.

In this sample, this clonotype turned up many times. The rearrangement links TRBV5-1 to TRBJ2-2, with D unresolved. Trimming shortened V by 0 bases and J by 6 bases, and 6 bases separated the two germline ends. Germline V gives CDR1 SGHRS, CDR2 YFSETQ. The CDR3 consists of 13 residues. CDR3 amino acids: CASSLGQAGELFF. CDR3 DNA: TGCGCCAGCAGCTTGGGGCAGGCCGGGGAGCTGTTTTTT. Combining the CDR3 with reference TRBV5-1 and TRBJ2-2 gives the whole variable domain KAGVTQTPRYLIKTRGQQVTLSCSPISGHRSVSWYQQTPGQGLQFLFEYFSETQRNKGNFPGRFSGRQFSNSRSEMNVSTLELGDSALYLCASSLGQAGELFFGEGSRLTVL.

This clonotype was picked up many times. This chain's CDR3 is CSASPGSRSGIPEQYF. For the CDR3, the DNA is TGCAGTGCTAGTCCCGGGTCTAGGAGTGGAATCCCCGAGCAGTACTTC. The chain recombines TRBV20-1 with TRBJ2-7; D not resolved. The V end lost 3 bases, the J end lost 6 bases, and 24 bases lay between the germline ends. This CDR3 spans 16 amino acids. Germline lookup yields CDR1 DFQATT and CDR2 SNEGSKA (reference sequence).

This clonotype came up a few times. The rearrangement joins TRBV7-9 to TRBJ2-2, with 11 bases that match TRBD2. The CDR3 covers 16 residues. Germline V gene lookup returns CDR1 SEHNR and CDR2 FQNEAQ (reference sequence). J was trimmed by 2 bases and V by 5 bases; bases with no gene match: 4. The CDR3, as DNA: TGTGCCAGCAGCCTAGGGACTAGCGGTAACACCGGGGAGCTGTTTTTT. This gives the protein CASSLGTSGNTGELFF.

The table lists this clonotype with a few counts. The CDR3 reads CASSFLGMNTGELFF. DNA for the CDR3: TGTGCCAGCAGCTTTCTCGGGATGAACACCGGGGAGCTGTTTTTT. The chain has TRBV7-2 and TRBJ2-2, with D possibly being TRBD2 (5 bases). Trimming shortened V by 3 bases and J by 1 base, and 9 bases separated the two germline ends. Germline-derived CDR1 and CDR2 are SGHTA and FQGNSA. CDR3 length equals 15 residues.

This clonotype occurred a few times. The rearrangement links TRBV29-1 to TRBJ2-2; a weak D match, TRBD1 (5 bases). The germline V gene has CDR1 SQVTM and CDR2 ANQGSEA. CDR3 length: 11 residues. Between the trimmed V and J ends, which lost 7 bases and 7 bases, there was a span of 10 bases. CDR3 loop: CSGWGYGELFF. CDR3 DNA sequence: TGCAGCGGGTGGGGCTACGGGGAGCTGTTTTTT.

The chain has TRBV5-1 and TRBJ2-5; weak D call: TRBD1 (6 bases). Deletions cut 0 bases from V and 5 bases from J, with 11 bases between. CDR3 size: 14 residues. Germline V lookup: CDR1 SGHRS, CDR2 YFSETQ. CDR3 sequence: CASSLEQGLETQYF. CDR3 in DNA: TGCGCCAGCAGCTTGGAACAGGGATTGGAGACCCAGTACTTC.